Sequencing of this T cell receptor beta chain was carried out in a study of blood T cells in healthy people across ages. Notes on the study in general: Correlation between TCR beta diversity and naive T cell percentage was strong.

It was with a sample-barcoded 5' primer and a J-beta primer mix that a second PCR of about 7 to 12 cycles was run. Each of the cDNA molecules was tagged by a template-switch adaptor with 12 random nucleotides. TCRdb passed the 5' RACE reads through MiXCR, listing each CDR3 protein once. The sample consists of some 1.5 million distinct CDR3 sequences, approximately 43% of them appearing once. The CDR3 extends over 17 amino acids. About this clonotype: Its specificity is unknown.

Each sample used at least 7 million PBMCs. The chain combines TRBV21-1 with TRBJ2-7; the table's D gene call, TRBD1, was not cross checked with the DNA. The DNA end favors TRBJ2-5, so the J call may be wrong. TRBV21-1 is classified as a pseudogene. The origin of this receptor is a woman aged 18-29 years in good health. Sequencing was carried out using blood. In DNA, the CDR3 is TGTGCCAGCAGCACTCTCTGGGGTTGGAAAGGGCGGAAGACCCAGTACTTC. Translated: CASSTLWGWKGRKTQYF.